The 22 T cell receptor beta chains below were found in one sample sequenced in a study of blood T cells in healthy people across ages. A second PCR, run for about 7 to 11 cycles, used a sample-barcoded 5' primer plus a J-beta primer mix. Each CDR3 protein is one row after TCRdb ran MiXCR on the 5' RACE reads. This sample has about 800,000 distinct CDR3 sequences, with roughly 46% found just once. The sequenced sample was blood. All receptors derive from a man older than 75 in good health.

The CDR3 loop is CSAWDSPQETQYF. CDR3 nucleotides: TGCAGTGCTTGGGACAGTCCCCAAGAGACCCAGTACTTC. The V call is TRBV20-1, the J call TRBJ2-5; the match to TRBD1 covers 7 bases. With 5 bases clipped from V and 1 base from J, the junction kept 4 bases outside the gene matches. This CDR3 has 13 residues. Germline V CDR1 and CDR2: DFQATT, SNEGSKA (reference sequence).

This clonotype was picked up a small number of times. This chain connects TRBV20-1 to TRBJ2-3; TRBD2 aligns across 11 bases. The J segment lost 7 bases and the V segment lost 0 bases, leaving 6 bases of the junction unmatched. CDR3 length: 15 residues. Germline CDR1 is DFQATT and CDR2 is SNEGSKA (reference sequence). In nucleotides, the CDR3 is TGCAGTGCTAGAGATTTTAGCGGGGGGGATTATACGCAGTATTTT. Translating it yields CSARDFSGGDYTQYF.

The chain links TRBV10-2 to TRBJ1-1; D not certain. This CDR3 comprises 15 residues. V lost 6 bases, J lost 3 bases, and 17 bases lay in between. Germline CDR1 and CDR2: WSHSY and SAAADI. The CDR3 reads CASSQSTVGYTEAFF. CDR3 coding DNA: TGCGCCAGCAGCCAATCGACCGTTGGGTACACTGAAGCTTTCTTT.

This clonotype was picked up many times. The J gene is TRBJ2-7, the V gene TRBV7-2; a possible D gene is TRBD2 (5 bases). Trimming stripped 2 bases from V and 2 bases from J, with 10 bases between. Germline V CDR1 and CDR2: SGHTA, FQGNSA. The CDR3 length is 14 residues. The CDR3 protein is CASSLSGGPYEQYF. CDR3 nucleotide sequence: TGTGCCAGCAGCTTAAGTGGAGGCCCCTACGAGCAGTACTTC. Based on the CDR3 plus reference TRBV7-2 and TRBJ2-7, the full variable domain is GAGVSQSPSNKVTEKGKDVELRCDPISGHTALYWYRQSLGQGLEFLIYFQGNSAPDKSGLPSDRFSAERTGGSVSTLTIQRTQQEDSAVYLCASSLSGGPYEQYFGPGTRLTVT.

The V and J genes are TRBV20-1 and TRBJ1-6; 8 bases fit TRBD1. Germline CDR1 and CDR2: DFQATT and SNEGSKA (reference sequence). This CDR3 has 13 residues. V shed 6 bases, J shed 7 bases, and the junction held 5 bases outside the gene matches. For the CDR3, the DNA is TGCAGTGCACCCGACAGGGGCAATTCACCCCTCCACTTT. Its protein product is CSAPDRGNSPLHF.

The genes are TRBV7-2 and TRBJ1-1; D call uncertain. V lost 2 bases to trimming and J lost 7 bases, with 17 bases between them. The CDR3 runs to 15 residues. Germline V gene sequence: CDR1 SGHTA, CDR2 FQGNSA. The CDR3 nucleotides are TGTGCCAGCAGCTTATATCACAACGGAGGATTTGAAGCTTTCTTT. Its translation: CASSLYHNGGFEAFF.

The chain uses TRBV28 and TRBJ1-6; TRBD1 matches 9 bases. This CDR3 is built from 15 residues. Losses at the gene ends were 5 bases for V and 7 bases for J; bases not matched to a gene: 6. CDR1 MDHEN and CDR2 SYDVKM come from the germline V gene. The CDR3 DNA reads TGTGCCAGCAGTATAAACAGGGGGCAGAATTCACCCCTCCACTTT. Translating gives CASSINRGQNSPLHF.

This clonotype occurred a few times. This may stem from a read error, because a much larger clone lies one nucleotide away. V usage is TRBV12-3 or TRBV12-4 and J usage is TRBJ2-1; the match to TRBD2 covers 7 bases. There are 14 residues in the CDR3. V trimming: 5 bases; J trimming: 0 bases; junction bases outside the gene matches: 1. The CDR3 bases are TGTGCCAGCAGTGGGACTACCTCCTACAATGAGCAGTTCTTC. Translation gives CASSGTTSYNEQFF.

The V gene is TRBV7-2, the J gene TRBJ2-7; D might be TRBD1 (6 bases). Germline V CDR1 and CDR2: SGHTA, FQGNSA. The CDR3 extends over 15 amino acids. Trimming shortened V by 4 bases and J by 2 bases, and 15 bases separated the two germline ends. The CDR3 nucleotides read TGTGCCAGCAGCTCATCCAGGGACAACACCTACGAGCAGTACTTC. Its translation is CASSSSRDNTYEQYF. Using reference TRBV7-2 and TRBJ2-7 for the parts outside the CDR3, the full variable domain is GAGVSQSPSNKVTEKGKDVELRCDPISGHTALYWYRQSLGQGLEFLIYFQGNSAPDKSGLPSDRFSAERTGGSVSTLTIQRTQQEDSAVYLCASSSSRDNTYEQYFGPGTRLTVT.

This chain uses TRBV9 with TRBJ2-1; D call uncertain. The CDR3 spans 14 residues. Trimming removed 0 bases from V and 3 bases from J, with 7 bases in between. Germline values: CDR1 SGDLS, CDR2 YYNGEE. The CDR3 DNA follows: TGTGCCAGCAGCGTAGGACTGGGCTACAATGAGCAGTTCTTC. Protein sequence: CASSVGLGYNEQFF.

This chain connects TRBV12-3 or TRBV12-4 to TRBJ1-6, with D unresolved. CDR3 length equals 17 residues. V was trimmed by 0 bases and J by 7 bases, leaving 16 bases between them. The CDR3, as DNA: TGTGCCAGCAGTTTAGCGCCTTCGTCAACCGGGAATTCACCCCTCCACTTT. Residues: CASSLAPSSTGNSPLHF.

This clonotype has ten or more counts. The chain is built from TRBV10-3 and TRBJ1-2; 7 nucleotides agree with TRBD1. From germline, CDR1 is ENHRY and CDR2 SYGVKD. V trimming: 6 bases; J trimming: 4 bases; junction bases outside the gene matches: 2. The CDR3 totals 12 residues. For the CDR3, the DNA is TGTGCCATCAGCCGGGACAGCTATGGCTACACCTTC. Translated: CAISRDSYGYTF.

Of note for this clonotype: A much larger clone differs by one base, so this may be a read error. The chain has TRBV27 and TRBJ2-7, with D maybe TRBD1 (6 bases). The CDR3 runs 15 residues. Looked up from germline, CDR1 is MNHEY and CDR2 is SMNVEV (reference sequence). Deletions cut 6 bases from V and 4 bases from J, with 19 bases between. In DNA, the CDR3 is TGTGCCAGCAGCTTTGGACAGCCGTCGCGGTACGAGCAGTACTTC. This sequence encodes CASSFGQPSRYEQYF.

V usage is TRBV27 and J usage is TRBJ2-1, with D maybe TRBD2 (6 bases). The germline CDR1 and CDR2 sequences are MNHEY and SMNVEV (reference sequence). This CDR3 spans 12 amino acids. V was clipped by 3 bases and J by 10 bases, with 10 bases between them. The CDR3 region is CASSFAGREQFF. CDR3 bases: TGTGCCAGCAGTTTCGCGGGACGGGAGCAGTTCTTC.

This clonotype was picked up a small number of times. The chain couples TRBV20-1 to TRBJ2-1, with 11 bases matching TRBD2. Per germline, CDR1 DFQATT and CDR2 SNEGSKA (reference sequence). The J segment lost 7 bases and the V segment lost 0 bases, leaving 11 bases of the junction unmatched. The CDR3 sequence is 17 residues long. The CDR3, as DNA: TGCAGTGCTAGAGATTGGGTCGCCACTAGCGGGAGAAATGAGCAGTTCTTC. Translated, it gives CSARDWVATSGRNEQFF.

V gene TRBV7-8 combines with J gene TRBJ1-2; a possible D gene is TRBD1 (5 bases). Germline V gives CDR1 SGHVS, CDR2 FQNEAQ. Trimming stripped 7 bases from V and 3 bases from J, with 12 bases between. The CDR3 has 13 residues. This chain's CDR3 is CASKRSGDYGYTF. CDR3 in DNA: TGTGCCAGCAAGAGGTCGGGGGACTATGGCTACACCTTC. Full variable domain (remainder filled in from reference TRBV7-8 and TRBJ1-2): GAGVSQSPRYKVAKRGQDVALRCDPISGHVSLFWYQQALGQGPEFLTYFQNEAQLDKSGLPSDRFFAERPEGSVSTLKIQRTQQEDSAVYLCASKRSGDYGYTFGSGTRLTVV.

This chain links TRBV28 with TRBJ2-5, with TRBD2 matching over 10 bases. The CDR3 runs to 15 residues. V gave up 10 bases and J gave up 6 bases; unmatched junction bases: 14. From germline, CDR1 is MDHEN and CDR2 SYDVKM. The CDR3, as DNA: TGTGCCACCTCGGGAGCTAGCGGGAGACTGAAGACCCAGTACTTC. Translating gives CATSGASGRLKTQYF.

The chain couples TRBV19 to TRBJ2-4; 9 positions agree with TRBD1. Germline CDR1 reads LNHDA; CDR2 reads SQIVND (reference sequence). V trimming: 4 bases; J trimming: 6 bases; junction bases outside the gene matches: 7. This CDR3 comprises 15 residues. CDR3 sequence (DNA): TGTGCCAGTAGTACCCCACAGGGGGCTGCAAACATTCAGTACTTC. Residues: CASSTPQGAANIQYF.

CDR3 nucleotide sequence: TGCGCCAGCAGCTTGACGCTACTAGCGGGAGGATACAATGAGCAGTTCTTC. This codes for CASSLTLLAGGYNEQFF. This chain joins TRBV5-1 and TRBJ2-1; 12 bases match TRBD2. The ends lost 1 base at V and 4 bases at J; junction bases unmatched: 6. This CDR3 region has 17 residues. Germline V gives CDR1 SGHRS, CDR2 YFSETQ.

V gene TRBV20-1 combines with J gene TRBJ2-7, with D unresolved. The CDR3 sequence is 11 residues long. Between the trimmed V and J ends, which lost 1 base and 6 bases, there was a span of 7 bases. The V gene's germline CDR1 is DFQATT and CDR2 SNEGSKA (reference sequence). The CDR3: CSARVSREQYF. CDR3 DNA: TGCAGTGCTAGAGTATCTCGCGAGCAGTACTTC.

This chain connects TRBV18 to TRBJ2-4; unclear D gene. The germline CDR1 and CDR2 sequences are KGHSH and LQKENI. Trimming pared 1 base from V and 13 bases from J, leaving 14 bases between. This CDR3 has 13 amino acids. CDR3 in DNA: TGTGCCAGCTCACCACGGGTACCCGCGGAGCAGTACTTC. Translation gives CASSPRVPAEQYF.

V gene TRBV20-1 combines with J gene TRBJ2-1; D not resolved. The ends were cut back, 0 bases at V and 12 bases at J, with 21 bases in the middle. The germline V gene encodes CDR1 DFQATT and CDR2 SNEGSKA (reference sequence). The CDR3 sequence is 15 residues long. CDR3 sequence: CSARDFRAQPVGQFF. The CDR3, as DNA: TGCAGTGCTAGAGATTTTCGGGCTCAACCCGTTGGGCAGTTCTTC.